This T cell receptor (beta chain) was sequenced in a study of tumor-infiltrating lymphocytes in primary liver carcinoma (dated by TCRdb to the late 2010s). A note on the overall study: Hepatocellular carcinoma (four) or combined HCC and intrahepatic cholangiocarcinoma (one) was present in the five patients, who were three men and two women aged 30 to 69 years. Tumors of the five patients were stage T1-T3 N0M0 with maximum diameters of roughly 4.2 to 11 cm. Each sample produced roughly 3.5 to 8 million productive TCRbeta reads, and read depth showed no significant difference between tissue types. TCRbeta repertoire sequencing, expression microarrays and whole-exome sequencing were combined in the study across five regions of each liver tumor, with adjacent normal tissue and blood also included. A total of 35 or so specimens from 5 patients went through TCRbeta repertoire sequencing, namely 25 tumor regions, 5 adjacent noncancerous liver tissues and 5 peripheral blood samples. To link TCRbeta repertoire diversity with the local molecular phenotype, the roughly 25 tumor region samples were profiled using Agilent mRNA microarrays. Reproducibility between technical replicate repertoires was high, with correlation coefficients above 0.98 and mean shared-clone rates about 0.9. Overall study outcomes, separate from this receptor: Since the samples were bulk and unsorted, there was no way to compare CD4+ and CD8+ T cell repertoires. Because sequencing covered only the TCR beta chain and unpaired alpha chains were not captured, true repertoire diversity is likely underestimated. A significantly larger repertoire fraction was made up by the top 250 clones in tumors than in blood (p = 0.039). With just a handful of patients in the study, the authors point out that the findings should be validated in a larger study. Only roughly 7-25% of top clones appeared in all five regions of a tumor, which suggests that tumor-infiltrating T cells are spatially heterogeneous. Consistent with antigen-driven expansion, pairs of tumor regions showed higher repertoire overlap (mean around 36%) than either tumor-adjacent pairs (around 17%) or tumor-blood pairs (approximately 14%).

Cut back by 5 bases and 7 bases, the V and J ends lie 22 bases apart. Spanning cysteine to phenylalanine, the CDR3 consists of 16 amino acids. Only the CDR3 DNA stays, 48 bases, in frame from base 1. Using a constant-region primer and ProtoScript II reverse transcriptase, TCRbeta-specific cDNA was reverse-transcribed from around 520 ng total RNA. The TCRbeta libraries were prepared through three rounds of nested multiplex PCR following a slightly modified ARM-PCR procedure. Each of the first two PCR rounds ran for approximately 10 cycles using multiplex TRBV1-TRBV30 forward primers together with a Cbeta reverse primer. Sample barcodes and Illumina adapters were added in a final 25-cycle PCR using Deep VentR polymerase. Amplicons of 200-500 bp were gel-purified with a QIAquick gel extraction kit before sequencing. The TCRbeta amplicons were sequenced with 250-bp paired-end reads on an Illumina HiSeq 2500. For the original study's pipeline: To recover full CDR3 sequences, reads were quality-trimmed using Trimmomatic v0.33 and paired reads were then merged using FLASH v1.2.11. V, D and J germline segments were assigned to the rearranged TCRbeta sequences by MiGEC v1.2.1b. Clonotype statistics and Shannon-Wiener diversity indices were calculated with VDJtools v1.0.0. Except for diversity analysis, only each sample's 250 most abundant clonotypes were used in subsequent analyses to reduce sampling bias. TCRdb reprocessing: public reads trimmed at Q25 with fastp, clones called with MiXCR, in-frame beta chains kept. CDR3 protein sequences are deduplicated, and each keeps its most common genes and DNA. TCRdb's processing, not the authors', yielded these V and J calls. Counted in this sample were 99,000 or so distinct CDR3 sequences; roughly 80% of them appeared once. The biggest ten clones account for around 21% of the sample.

Without any cell sorting, total RNA and DNA were co-extracted from approximately 22-30 mg of bulk tissue using the AllPrep DNA/RNA mini kit. Between November 2015 and March 2016, about five patients in China with histopathologically diagnosed primary liver carcinoma had their tumors surgically resected. At the time of sampling, the patients were treatment-naive and had chronic HBV infection. Five spatially separated regions were sampled from each tumor: the superior, inferior, left-lateral and right-lateral poles, plus the tumor centre. Histology showed that every tumor sample contained more than 90% viable tumor cells. Fresh tumor and adjacent tissue pieces were bisected; one half was stored in RNAlater at -80°C, the other sent for histology. Note on this clonotype: Its cognate antigen has yet to be identified. Nothing much larger sits one base from this clone, and base qualities are not available.

This receptor was obtained from a man in his forties with primary liver carcinoma and hepatitis B virus infection. The sample taken for sequencing was liver tumor tissue from sampling region 3. The cell subset or site label of this sample denotes: tumor region T3, left-lateral pole. In this chain, TRBV12-3 or TRBV12-4 is recombined with TRBJ2-3; the D segment is perhaps TRBD1 or TRBD2, each sharing 5 matched bases. The DNA sequence reads TGTGCCAGCAGTCCCGGGGCTAGCTGGAGAGGGAATACGCAGTATTTT. Its translation reads: CASSPGASWRGNTQYF.